The subject of this entry is one T cell receptor beta chain. Its antigen is as yet unknown. This entry comes from a study of vaccination effects on CD4 cells after COVID-19. The overall study: Samples collected post-vaccine were obtained a median of 72 days after the second dose. Study-level results: Clones of infection and vaccine origin contracted markedly late after vaccination.

Culture lasted roughly eleven days before CD4+ T cell isolation. PCR showed that the person got SARS-CoV-2 infection at some point between March and December 2020. Two doses of BNT162b2 or mRNA-1273 vaccine were administered to participants. Days 3 and 7 were when half the medium was replaced with IL-2 medium. The V gene's germline CDR1 is MGHDK and CDR2 SYGVNS. Between the trimmed V and J ends, which lost 4 bases and 3 bases, there was a span of 4 bases. The CDR3 is made up of 11 amino acids. The assay was immunoSEQ multiplex PCR, and TCRdb's table has in-frame clones only and misses some. The sample lists around 50,000 clones, around 70% seen once, with approximately 5.1% in the top ten.

This clonotype was obtained from a human donor who had a prior SARS-CoV-2 infection. Source: CD4+ T cells from PBMCs cultured without peptide, taken after COVID-19 vaccination. V is TRBV25-1 and J is TRBJ2-7; D unresolved. In DNA, the CDR3 is TGTGCCAGCAGTGTGGACTACGAGCAGTACTTC. Translated, it gives CASSVDYEQYF.